The source of this T cell receptor (beta chain) is a study of blood T cells in healthy people across ages. A second PCR, run for roughly 7 to 12 cycles, used a sample-barcoded 5' primer plus a J-beta primer mix. Paired-end reads containing CDR3 totaled no fewer than 2.5 million for each sample. TCRdb re-analysed the 5' RACE reads in MiXCR, keeping a single row per CDR3 protein. This table has hundreds of thousands of distinct CDR3 sequences, around 36% appearing once. Study-level findings and limits: A roughly linear fall in TCR beta diversity per million T cells was seen with increasing age.

Germline CDR1 and CDR2: SQVTM and ANQGSEA. V lost 4 bases and J 2 bases, leaving 11 bases between the germline ends. The CDR3 runs to 13 residues. This clonotype has only a few counts. Its antigen is undetermined. This sequence joins TRBV29-1 and TRBJ1-2; no definite D call. The TCR comes from a man aged 18 to 35 in good health. The sample comprised blood. The CDR3 sequence: CSVGLRPNYGYTF. CDR3 sequence (DNA): TGCAGCGTTGGCTTAAGGCCAAACTATGGCTACACCTTC.